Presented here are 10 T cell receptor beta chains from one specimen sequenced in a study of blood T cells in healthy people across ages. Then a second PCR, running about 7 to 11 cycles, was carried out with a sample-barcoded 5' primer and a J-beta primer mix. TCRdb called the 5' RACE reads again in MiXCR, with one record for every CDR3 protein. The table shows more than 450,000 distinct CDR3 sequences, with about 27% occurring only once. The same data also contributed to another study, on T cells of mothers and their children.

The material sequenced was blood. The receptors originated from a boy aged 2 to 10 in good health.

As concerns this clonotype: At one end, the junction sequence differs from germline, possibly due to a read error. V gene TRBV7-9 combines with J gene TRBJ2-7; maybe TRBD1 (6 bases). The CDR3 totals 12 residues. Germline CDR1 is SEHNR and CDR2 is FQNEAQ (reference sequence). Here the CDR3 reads CASGQSSYGQYF. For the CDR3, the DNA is TGTGCCAGCGGACAGAGCTCCTACGGGCAGTACTTC.

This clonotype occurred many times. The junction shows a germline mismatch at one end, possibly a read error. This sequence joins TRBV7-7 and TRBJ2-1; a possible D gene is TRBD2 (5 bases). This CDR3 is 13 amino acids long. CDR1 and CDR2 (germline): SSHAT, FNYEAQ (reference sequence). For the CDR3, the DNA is TGTGCTAGCAGCTTAGCGTCGTACAATGAGCAGTTCTTC. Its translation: CASSLASYNEQFF.

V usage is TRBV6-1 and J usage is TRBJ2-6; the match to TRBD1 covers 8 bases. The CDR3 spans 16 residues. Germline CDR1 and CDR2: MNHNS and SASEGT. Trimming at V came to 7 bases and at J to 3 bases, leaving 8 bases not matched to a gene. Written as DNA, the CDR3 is TGTGCCAGCACAGGGACAGGAGACTTTGGGGCCAACGTCCTGACTTTC. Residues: CASTGTGDFGANVLTF.

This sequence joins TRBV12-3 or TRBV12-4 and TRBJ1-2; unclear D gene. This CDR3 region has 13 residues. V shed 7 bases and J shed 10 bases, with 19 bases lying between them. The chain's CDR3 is CASTQATGRTYTF. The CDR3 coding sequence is TGTGCCAGCACCCAGGCGACCGGCCGCACCTACACCTTC.

CDR3 DNA sequence: TGCAGTGCGCCGGAGACAGGGGCTGGAAACACCATATATTTT. Protein: CSAPETGAGNTIYF. The chain uses TRBV20-1 and TRBJ1-3, with TRBD1 identical over 8 bases. The CDR3 runs 14 residues. The V and J ends lost 6 bases and 2 bases, in that order; junction bases with no gene match: 6. Per the germline V gene, CDR1 is DFQATT and CDR2 is SNEGSKA (reference sequence).

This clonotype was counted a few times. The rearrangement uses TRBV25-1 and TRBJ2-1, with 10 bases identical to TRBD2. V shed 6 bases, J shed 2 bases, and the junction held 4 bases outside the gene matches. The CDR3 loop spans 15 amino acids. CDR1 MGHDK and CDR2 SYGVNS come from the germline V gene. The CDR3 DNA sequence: TGTGCCAGCAGGAGGACTAGCGGTACCTACAATGAGCAGTTCTTC. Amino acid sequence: CASRRTSGTYNEQFF.

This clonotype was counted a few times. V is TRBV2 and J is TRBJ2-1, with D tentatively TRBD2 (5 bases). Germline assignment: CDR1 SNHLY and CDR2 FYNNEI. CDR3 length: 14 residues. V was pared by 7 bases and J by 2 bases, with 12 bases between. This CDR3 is CASKYGIPYNEQFF. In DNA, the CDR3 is TGTGCCAGCAAGTACGGGATCCCCTACAATGAGCAGTTCTTC. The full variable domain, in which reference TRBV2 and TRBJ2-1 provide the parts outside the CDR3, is EPEVTQTPSHQVTQMGQEVILRCVPISNHLYFYWYRQILGQKVEFLVSFYNNEISEKSEIFDDQFSVERPDGSNFTLKIRSTKLEDSAMYFCASKYGIPYNEQFFGPGTRLTVL.

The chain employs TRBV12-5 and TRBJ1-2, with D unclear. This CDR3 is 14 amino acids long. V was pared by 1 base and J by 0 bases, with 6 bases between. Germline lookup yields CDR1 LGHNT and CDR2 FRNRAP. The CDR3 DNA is TGTGCTAGTGGTTTGGACTTAGCTAACTATGGCTACACCTTC. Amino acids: CASGLDLANYGYTF.

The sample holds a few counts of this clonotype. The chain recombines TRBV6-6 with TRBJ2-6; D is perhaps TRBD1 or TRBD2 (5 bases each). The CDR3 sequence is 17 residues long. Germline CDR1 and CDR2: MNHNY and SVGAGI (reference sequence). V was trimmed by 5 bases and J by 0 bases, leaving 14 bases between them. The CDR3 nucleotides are TGTGCCAGCAGTAAAACCGGGACGCTCTCTGGGGCCAACGTCCTGACTTTC. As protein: CASSKTGTLSGANVLTF.

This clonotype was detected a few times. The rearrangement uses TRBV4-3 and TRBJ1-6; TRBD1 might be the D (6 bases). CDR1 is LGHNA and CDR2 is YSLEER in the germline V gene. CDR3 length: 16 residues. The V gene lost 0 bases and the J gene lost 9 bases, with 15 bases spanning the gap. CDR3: CASSQDRDTGASPLHF. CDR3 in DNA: TGCGCCAGCAGCCAAGATCGGGACACGGGGGCTTCACCCCTCCACTTT.